The T cell receptor beta chain under discussion was sequenced for a study of blood T cell repertoires in COVID-19. Study-level information: Sites across the United States, Italy and Spain contributed samples from acute and convalescent COVID-19. Sources were T cells, B-cell-depleted T cells, or PBMCs; the material itself was cDNA or gDNA.

This CDR3 has 14 amino acids. Germline loops: CDR1 MNHEY, CDR2 SVGAGI. Trimming removed 5 bases from V and 1 base from J; junction bases left unmatched: 3. Clones were sequenced by immunoSEQ multiplex PCR, and TCRdb holds only the in-frame ones, with some missing. Of about 270,000 clones detected, around 90% appear once; the ten largest clones hold roughly 4%. Participant age was roughly 18 to 90 years, and participants resided in 20 to 30 US areas. Grouping used clinical history reported by participants in a survey and questionnaire. The sequencing sample was made of PBMCs or T cells enriched from blood (not recorded which). V is TRBV6-5 and J is TRBJ1-1; TRBD1 aligns across 8 bases. This clonotype originated in a young woman with acute COVID-19. The CDR3 sequence: CASSRGQGNTEAFF. Written as DNA, the CDR3 is TGTGCCAGCAGTCGAGGACAGGGGAACACTGAAGCTTTCTTT.